Below are 14 T cell receptor beta chains sequenced from a single sample in a study of control samples from healthy donors and cancer patients. Profiling relied on immunoSEQ multiplex PCR, and the TCRdb table lists in-frame clones only, not all of them. Of 150,000 to 200,000 clones listed, around 90% are singletons. The sequenced sample consisted of blood. These receptors all come from a man aged 25 to 45 in good health.

The rearrangement uses TRBV9 and TRBJ2-5; 11 positions match TRBD1. CDR3 length: 16 residues. The germline V gene has CDR1 SGDLS and CDR2 YYNGEE. V lost 4 bases to trimming and J lost 3 bases; unmatched junction nucleotides: 8. CDR3: CASSPSDRGPKETQYF. CDR3 nucleotides: TGTGCCAGCAGCCCTTCGGACAGGGGGCCAAAAGAGACCCAGTACTTC.

The chain carries TRBV9 and TRBJ2-7, with 8 bases fitting TRBD1. J lost 4 bases, V lost 0 bases, and 6 bases had no gene match. This CDR3 comprises 15 residues. The germline V gene encodes CDR1 SGDLS and CDR2 YYNGEE. This CDR3 reads CASSVGGQAGYEQYF. The CDR3 region has the DNA TGTGCCAGCAGCGTAGGGGGACAGGCTGGATACGAGCAGTACTTC.

The V and J genes are TRBV9 and TRBJ1-4; D ambiguous. The CDR3 contains 16 residues. Germline CDR1 reads SGDLS; CDR2 reads YYNGEE. Trimming cost V 3 bases and J 1 base, with 13 bases left between them. In DNA, the CDR3 is TGTGCCAGCAGCGAGTTTCCGGCGGGAACTAATGAAAAACTGTTTTTT. This translates into CASSEFPAGTNEKLFF.

This clone appeared a few times. V gene TRBV29-1 combines with J gene TRBJ2-2; D may be TRBD1 or TRBD2 (5 bases each). Per the germline V gene, CDR1 is SQVTM and CDR2 is ANQGSEA. V was trimmed by 3 bases and J by 1 base, leaving 15 bases between them. The CDR3 contains 16 residues. The CDR3 nucleotides are TGCAGCGTTGATATTGGGGGTGGGGGGAACACCGGGGAGCTGTTTTTT. As protein: CSVDIGGGGNTGELFF.

This clone has only one observation. This chain links TRBV12-5 with TRBJ2-1; weak D call: TRBD1 (5 bases). V lost 7 bases and J 5 bases, leaving 9 bases between the germline ends. The CDR3 is made up of 12 amino acids. CDR1 and CDR2 (germline): LGHNT, FRNRAP. The CDR3 sequence is CASATDNNEQFF. The DNA for the CDR3 is TGTGCTAGTGCAACGGACAACAATGAGCAGTTCTTC.

This clone was picked up a small number of times. V is TRBV5-1 and J is TRBJ2-7; D assignment may be TRBD1 or TRBD2 (5 bases each). CDR1 is SGHRS, CDR2 YFSETQ, per germline. The V and J ends lost 0 bases and 3 bases respectively, with 13 bases between them. The CDR3 is 15 amino acids. The CDR3 DNA reads as TGCGCCAGCAGCTTGGTTCAGGGAGACGGCTACGAGCAGTACTTC. This sequence encodes CASSLVQGDGYEQYF. The complete variable domain, with remaining parts taken from reference TRBV5-1 and TRBJ2-7, reads KAGVTQTPRYLIKTRGQQVTLSCSPISGHRSVSWYQQTPGQGLQFLFEYFSETQRNKGNFPGRFSGRQFSNSRSEMNVSTLELGDSALYLCASSLVQGDGYEQYFGPGTRLTVT.

The chain employs TRBV3-1 (or the pseudogene TRBV3-2) and TRBJ2-5; possibly TRBD1 or TRBD2 for D (7 bases each). The germline gives CDR1 LGHDT, CDR2 YNNKEL (reference sequence). This CDR3 region has 14 residues. Trimming removed 4 bases from V and 4 bases from J, with 13 bases in between. The CDR3 here is CASSRPGGGETQYF. CDR3 DNA: TGTGCCAGCAGCCGGCCAGGGGGGGGAGAGACCCAGTACTTC.

V and J are TRBV25-1 and TRBJ1-3, with D unclear. The CDR3 totals 12 residues. V lost 10 bases, J lost 0 bases, and 7 bases lay in between. Germline CDR1 MGHDK, CDR2 SYGVNS. In DNA, the CDR3 is TGTGCCACACGGAGCTCTGGAAACACCATATATTTT. Protein: CATRSSGNTIYF.

The gene calls are TRBV27 and TRBJ1-5, with 7 bases fitting TRBD1. CDR3 length: 15 amino acids. The germline CDR1 and CDR2 sequences are MNHEY and SMNVEV (reference sequence). The V segment lost 6 bases and the J segment 5 bases; nucleotides outside the gene matches: 10. The CDR3 nucleotides are TGTGCCAGCAGACCTACGGGACAGTGGGATCAGCCCCAGCATTTT. The encoded protein is CASRPTGQWDQPQHF.

The chain recombines TRBV6-6 with TRBJ2-4; D gene uncertain. The V gene's germline CDR1 is MNHNY and CDR2 SVGAGI (reference sequence). Trimming cost V 0 bases and J 3 bases, with 9 bases left between them. CDR3 length: 15 amino acids. The CDR3 region has the DNA TGTGCCAGCAGTTACTCGACGCAGTTCAAAAACATTCAGTACTTC. Translating it yields CASSYSTQFKNIQYF.

The V gene is TRBV6-5, the J gene TRBJ2-1; 9 positions agree with TRBD2. The J segment lost 0 bases and the V segment lost 2 bases, leaving 2 bases of the junction unmatched. The CDR3 spans 16 residues. Germline CDR1 reads MNHEY; CDR2 reads SVGAGI. CDR3: CASSYAGGSSYNEQFF. The CDR3 DNA reads as TGTGCCAGCAGTTACGCGGGGGGGAGCTCCTACAATGAGCAGTTCTTC.

J is TRBJ2-2 and V is TRBV23-1; D not resolved. TRBV23-1 belongs to the ORF category, with a function that is uncertain. This CDR3 has 14 amino acids. Trimming took off 4 bases at V and 4 bases at J, with 10 bases between the two ends. The CDR3, as DNA: TGCGCCAGCAGTCCGAGAGGTCCCACCGGGGAGCTGTTTTTT. Translating gives CASSPRGPTGELFF.

The chain carries TRBV7-8 and TRBJ1-2, with TRBD1 matching over 9 bases. CDR1 is SGHVS and CDR2 is FQNEAQ in the germline V gene. The length of the CDR3 is 16 residues. Trimming at V came to 4 bases and at J to 8 bases, leaving 14 bases not matched to a gene. DNA of the CDR3: TGTGCCAGCAGCTCTCACCCGGGGGACAGGGTGAAAGGCTACACCTTC. Protein: CASSSHPGDRVKGYTF.

V is TRBV5-1 and J is TRBJ1-5, with D uncertain. The CDR3 has 13 amino acids. The V and J ends lost 1 base and 4 bases respectively, with 6 bases between them. From germline, CDR1 is SGHRS and CDR2 YFSETQ. DNA of the CDR3: TGCGCCAGCAGCTTGTCCGCGAATCAGCCCCAGCATTTT. Protein sequence: CASSLSANQPQHF.